Shown below are 25 T cell receptor beta chains from a single sample sequenced in a study of T cell repertoires in cytomegalovirus infection. Antigens of these TCRs are unknown. TCRdb redid the calling of the reads with MiXCR, one entry per CDR3 protein. The table records about 310,000 distinct CDR3 sequences, just under 25% of them present only once. Here the sequenced sample was cultured PBMCs, taken from culture after CMV antigen stimulation. The receptors were sampled from a human donor in good health (CMV status not recorded). Some clones in this sample may be carry-over from other donors' samples.

This clonotype was seen at least ten times. This rearrangement joins TRBV11-2 to TRBJ2-6; no definite D call. Germline loops: CDR1 SGHAT, CDR2 FQNNGV. V was clipped by 0 bases and J by 2 bases, with 5 bases between them. This CDR3 region has 15 residues. CDR3 nucleotide sequence: TGTGCCAGCAGCTTAGACAGAGCTGGGGCCAACGTCCTGACTTTC. Protein sequence: CASSLDRAGANVLTF. Full variable domain (rest looked up from reference TRBV11-2 and TRBJ2-6): EAGVAQSPRYKIIEKRQSVAFWCNPISGHATLYWYQQILGQGPKLLIQFQNNGVVDDSQLPKDRFSAERLKGVDSTLKIQPAKLEDSAVYLCASSLDRAGANVLTFGAGSRLTVL.

This clonotype came up many times. This chain joins TRBV7-8 and TRBJ1-6, with D possibly matching TRBD1 (6 bases). CDR1 and CDR2 (germline): SGHVS, FQNEAQ. The CDR3 sequence is 15 residues long. V lost 3 bases to trimming and J lost 11 bases, with 17 bases between them. CDR3 in DNA: TGTGCCAGCAGCTTTTTCACAGGGAAGAACACACCCCTCCACTTT. It yields the protein CASSFFTGKNTPLHF.

The J gene is TRBJ2-2, the V gene TRBV28; no definite D call. This CDR3 region has 15 residues. The germline V and J ends were trimmed by 7 bases and 8 bases, with 20 bases remaining between them. Per germline, CDR1 MDHEN and CDR2 SYDVKM. CDR3 sequence reads: CASNPGAASMGELFF. CDR3 in DNA: TGTGCCAGCAACCCAGGTGCGGCCTCCATGGGGGAGCTGTTTTTT. Combining the CDR3 with reference TRBV28 and TRBJ2-2 gives the whole variable domain DVKVTQSSRYLVKRTGEKVFLECVQDMDHENMFWYRQDPGLGLRLIYFSYDVKMKEKGDIPEGYSVSREKKERFSLILESASTNQTSMYLCASNPGAASMGELFFGEGSRLTVL.

For the CDR3, the DNA is TGTGCCAGCACTTTTAGAACGAACACTGAAGCTTTCTTT. Its protein product is CASTFRTNTEAFF. The genes are TRBV12-3 or TRBV12-4 and TRBJ1-1, with D unclear. The CDR3 sequence is 13 residues long. V lost 7 bases, J lost 1 base, and 10 bases lay in between.

This chain joins TRBV11-2 and TRBJ2-5; possibly TRBD1 or TRBD2 for D (6 bases each). The CDR3 is 13 residues long. Germline values: CDR1 SGHAT, CDR2 FQNNGV. Trimming took 6 bases from V and 4 from J, leaving 12 bases between them. CDR3 residues: CASSLGGPETQYF. CDR3 coding DNA: TGTGCCAGCAGTCTAGGGGGGCCAGAGACCCAGTACTTC.

The chain recombines TRBV5-1 with TRBJ2-7; 8 nucleotides align to TRBD1. Trimming at V came to 0 bases and at J to 2 bases, leaving 7 bases not matched to a gene. The CDR3 loop spans 16 amino acids. The V gene's germline CDR1 is SGHRS and CDR2 YFSETQ. Here the CDR3 reads CASSLGRDRMAYEQYF. CDR3 coding DNA: TGCGCCAGCAGCTTGGGACGGGACAGGATGGCCTACGAGCAGTACTTC.

This clonotype showed up just a few times. The V and J genes are TRBV7-8 and TRBJ1-2; 7 bases match TRBD1. The CDR3 runs to 15 residues. Per germline, CDR1 SGHVS and CDR2 FQNEAQ. With V trimmed by 5 bases and J by 4 bases, 10 bases remained unmatched. DNA of the CDR3: TGTGCCAGCAGCCCCCGACCGGGACAGCGCTATGGCTACACCTTC. Its protein is CASSPRPGQRYGYTF.

This clonotype has more than one count but fewer than ten. This CDR3 reads CASSPGQVPLRNEQYF. The CDR3 DNA reads as TGCGCCAGCAGCCCCGGACAGGTCCCCTTGAGGAACGAGCAGTACTTC. The gene calls are TRBV4-1 and TRBJ2-7, with 7 bases fitting TRBD1. Per the germline V gene, CDR1 is MGHRA and CDR2 is YSYEKL. Trimming cost V 4 bases and J 5 bases; bases outside gene matches: 14. The CDR3 has 16 amino acids.

The chain has TRBV7-2 and TRBJ2-3; 8 bases line up with TRBD2. Germline-derived CDR1 and CDR2 are SGHTA and FQGNSA. The CDR3 extends over 16 amino acids. With V trimmed by 6 bases and J by 4 bases, 12 bases remained unmatched. CDR3 nucleotide sequence: TGTGCCAGCAGGCCAGATGTCGGGAGGGTTTCAGATACGCAGTATTTT. It codes for CASRPDVGRVSDTQYF.

This clonotype occurred a few times. V gene TRBV7-3 combines with J gene TRBJ2-1; D possibly corresponds to TRBD2 (5 bases). The germline V and J ends were trimmed by 6 bases and 5 bases, with 11 bases remaining between them. The CDR3 sequence is 13 residues long. Germline loops: CDR1 SGHTA, CDR2 FQGTGA. The CDR3 reads CASSRRTDNEQFF. The DNA for the CDR3 is TGTGCCAGCAGTCGGAGGACCGACAATGAGCAGTTCTTC.

This clonotype occurred a few times. J is TRBJ2-1 and V is TRBV12-3 or TRBV12-4, with 7 bases aligning to TRBD2. Trimming took 5 bases from V and 9 from J; bases not matched to a gene: 7. The CDR3 is 13 amino acids. The CDR3 here is CASSSGIGAEQFF. The CDR3 DNA sequence: TGTGCCAGCAGTAGCGGGATCGGTGCTGAGCAGTTCTTC.

The chain has TRBV12-3 or TRBV12-4 and TRBJ2-1; maybe TRBD1 (5 bases). Between the trimmed V and J ends, which lost 7 bases and 3 bases, there was a span of 10 bases. This CDR3 spans 13 amino acids. The CDR3 nucleotides are TGTGCCAGCACCCCGACAGACTACAATGAGCAGTTCTTC. This codes for CASTPTDYNEQFF.

The J gene is TRBJ2-3, the V gene TRBV7-2; TRBD2 matches at 8 bases. The CDR3 runs 15 residues. Germline values: CDR1 SGHTA, CDR2 FQGNSA. V shed 5 bases, J shed 9 bases, and the junction held 13 bases outside the gene matches. The CDR3, as DNA: TGTGCCAGCAGCCCCAACGGCCGACTAGCGCTAACGCAGTATTTT. Translation gives CASSPNGRLALTQYF. Complete variable domain (other parts from reference TRBV7-2 and TRBJ2-3): GAGVSQSPSNKVTEKGKDVELRCDPISGHTALYWYRQSLGQGLEFLIYFQGNSAPDKSGLPSDRFSAERTGGSVSTLTIQRTQQEDSAVYLCASSPNGRLALTQYFGPGTRLTVL.

This clonotype was found many times. The chain employs TRBV7-2 and TRBJ2-1, with D tentatively TRBD1 (5 bases). The CDR3 is 14 amino acids. Trimming pared 5 bases from V and 9 bases from J, leaving 17 bases between. CDR1 is SGHTA and CDR2 is FQGNSA in the germline V gene. This chain's CDR3 is CASSPRPLGAEQFF. The CDR3 DNA sequence: TGTGCCAGCAGCCCGAGGCCTCTAGGGGCTGAGCAGTTCTTC.

The chain uses TRBV7-6 and TRBJ2-7; 8 bases map to TRBD1. V shed 4 bases and J 5 bases; nucleotides not matched to a gene: 7. CDR1 and CDR2 (germline): SGHVS, FNYEAQ. The CDR3 covers 14 residues. CDR3 amino acids: CASSSQGAQHEQYF. The CDR3 DNA reads as TGTGCCAGCAGCTCTCAGGGGGCGCAGCACGAGCAGTACTTC.

This clonotype was counted a few times. J is TRBJ2-3 and V is TRBV20-1, with TRBD2 matching 10 bases. V was clipped by 3 bases and J by 5 bases; unmatched bases: 8. The CDR3 is made up of 15 amino acids. Germline V CDR1 and CDR2: DFQATT, SNEGSKA (reference sequence). The CDR3 DNA reads as TGCAGTGCTAGGGATAGCGGGAGGATGAGAGATACGCAGTATTTT. It translates to CSARDSGRMRDTQYF.

V usage is TRBV5-1 and J usage is TRBJ1-3; 8 bases are shared with TRBD1. Germline lookup yields CDR1 SGHRS and CDR2 YFSETQ. The V gene end was trimmed by 0 bases and the J gene end by 2 bases; junction bases not matched to a gene: 7. This CDR3 spans 17 amino acids. CDR3 sequence: CASSLADKDRAGNTIYF. DNA of the CDR3: TGCGCCAGCAGCTTGGCCGATAAGGACAGGGCTGGAAACACCATATATTTT.

This clonotype was counted a few times. CDR3 nucleotide sequence: TGTGCCAGCACCCTGGCCTCAAACACTGAAGCTTTCTTT. Its translation is CASTLASNTEAFF. The V call is TRBV7-8, the J call TRBJ1-1; D gene unclear. Germline V CDR1 and CDR2: SGHVS, FQNEAQ. The ends were cut back, 7 bases at V and 2 bases at J, with 11 bases in the middle. The CDR3 is 13 amino acids.

The chain recombines TRBV11-2 with TRBJ2-7; D is undetermined. This CDR3 region has 13 residues. V lost 5 bases and J 0 bases, leaving 8 bases between the germline ends. The germline V gene has CDR1 SGHAT and CDR2 FQNNGV. Here the CDR3 reads CASSPLDSYEQYV. The CDR3 DNA is TGTGCCAGCAGCCCACTCGACTCCTACGAGCAGTACGTC.

CDR3 amino acids: CASSQDQGRITEAFF. The DNA for the CDR3 is TGCGCCAGCAGCCAAGACCAGGGGCGAATCACTGAAGCTTTCTTT. This chain connects TRBV4-1 to TRBJ1-1, with TRBD1 as a possible D gene (6 bases). In germline, CDR1 is MGHRA, CDR2 YSYEKL. CDR3 length: 15 residues. Trimming pared 0 bases from V and 4 bases from J, leaving 12 bases between.

In this sample, this clonotype turned up many times. This chain links TRBV7-2 with TRBJ1-1; no definite D call. V was shortened by 5 bases and J by 0 bases, with 16 bases between the two germline ends. The CDR3 is 16 amino acids. Germline loops: CDR1 SGHTA, CDR2 FQGNSA. The CDR3 reads CASSPTYQPMNTEAFF. The CDR3 DNA reads as TGTGCCAGCAGCCCTACGTATCAGCCCATGAACACTGAAGCTTTCTTT.

This clonotype was seen a handful of times. CDR3 sequence reads: CASSRRLAGGMDEQYF. The CDR3 DNA reads as TGTGCCAGCAGCCGAAGACTAGCGGGAGGTATGGACGAGCAGTACTTC. J is TRBJ2-7 and V is TRBV5-5; 13 bases map to TRBD2. The junction had 9 bases not matched to a gene; V was cut back by 4 bases and J by 5 bases. Germline-derived CDR1 and CDR2 are SGHKS and YYEKEE (reference sequence). The CDR3 extends over 16 amino acids.

The CDR3 here is CASSPTPDQETQYF. DNA for the CDR3: TGTGCCAGCAGCCCGACCCCGGATCAAGAGACCCAGTACTTC. V and J are TRBV11-2 and TRBJ2-5; no firm D call. The ends were cut back, 5 bases at V and 2 bases at J, with 12 bases in the middle. Germline CDR1 and CDR2: SGHAT and FQNNGV. The CDR3 totals 14 residues.

This clonotype showed up just a few times. This sequence joins TRBV30 and TRBJ1-6; 7 positions match TRBD1. V lost 3 bases to trimming and J lost 9 bases; unmatched junction nucleotides: 8. The CDR3 is made up of 14 amino acids. Germline lookup yields CDR1 GTSNPN and CDR2 SVGIG (reference sequence). The CDR3 sequence is CAWSYAQGTSPLHF. Written as DNA, the CDR3 is TGTGCCTGGAGCTACGCACAGGGGACTTCACCCCTCCACTTT.

This clonotype has more than one count but fewer than ten. V and J are TRBV4-1 and TRBJ1-6; possibly TRBD1 for D (5 bases). V shed 0 bases and J shed 11 bases, with 17 bases lying between them. CDR1 and CDR2 from the germline V gene are MGHRA and YSYEKL. The CDR3 is 16 amino acids. The CDR3 nucleotides are TGCGCCAGCAGCCAAGAGGATGGGGCTGGAGGGACACCCCTCCACTTT. The encoded protein is CASSQEDGAGGTPLHF.